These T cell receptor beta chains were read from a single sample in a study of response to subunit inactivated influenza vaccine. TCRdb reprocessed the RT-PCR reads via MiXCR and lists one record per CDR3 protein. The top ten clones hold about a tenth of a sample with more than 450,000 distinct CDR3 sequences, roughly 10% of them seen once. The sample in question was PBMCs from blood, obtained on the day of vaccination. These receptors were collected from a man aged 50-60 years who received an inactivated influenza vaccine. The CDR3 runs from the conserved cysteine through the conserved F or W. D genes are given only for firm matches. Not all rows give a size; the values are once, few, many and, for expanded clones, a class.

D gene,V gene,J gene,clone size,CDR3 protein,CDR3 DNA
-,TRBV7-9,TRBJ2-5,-,CASRATGYQETQYF,TGTGCCAGCAGGGCGACAGGCTACCAAGAGACCCAGTACTTC
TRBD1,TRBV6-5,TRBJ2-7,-,CASSYRPGGVGEQYF,TGTGCCAGCAGTTACCGGCCAGGGGGCGTGGGGGAGCAGTACTTC
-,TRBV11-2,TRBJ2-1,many,CASSSRPDNYNEQFF,TGTGCCAGCAGCTCCCGGCCAGATAACTACAATGAGCAGTTCTTC
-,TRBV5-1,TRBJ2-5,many,CASSLDRADSSAQYF,TGCGCCAGCAGCTTGGACAGGGCCGATTCGTCGGCCCAGTACTTC
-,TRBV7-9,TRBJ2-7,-,CASGGDTYEQYF,TGTGCCAGCGGGGGGGACACCTACGAGCAGTACTTC
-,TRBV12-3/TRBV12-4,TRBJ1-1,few,CASSLRASGTEAFF,TGTGCCAGCAGTTTACGGGCGAGCGGGACTGAAGCTTTCTTT
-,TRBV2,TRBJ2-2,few,CASSETGFTGELFF,TGTGCCAGCAGTGAAACCGGATTCACCGGGGAGCTGTTTTTT
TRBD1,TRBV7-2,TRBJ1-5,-,CASSLAPGQGGNQPQHF,TGTGCCAGCAGCTTAGCCCCGGGACAGGGTGGGAATCAGCCCCAGCATTTT
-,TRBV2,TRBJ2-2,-,CASSAGLFGAGELFF,TGTGCCAGCAGTGCGGGCCTTTTCGGAGCCGGGGAGCTGTTTTTT
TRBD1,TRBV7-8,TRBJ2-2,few,CASSRAGGHTGELFF,TGTGCCAGCAGCCGAGCAGGGGGCCACACCGGGGAGCTGTTTTTT
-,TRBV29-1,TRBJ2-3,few,CSVEVAGTDTQYF,TGCAGCGTTGAAGTAGCAGGGACGGATACGCAGTATTTT
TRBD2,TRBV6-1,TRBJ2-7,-,CASRAGGSLREQYF,TGTGCCAGCAGAGCGGGGGGCTCCCTACGAGAGCAGTACTTC
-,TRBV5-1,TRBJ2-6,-,CASSLFWGNTGANVLTF,TGCGCCAGCAGCTTATTTTGGGGTAACACTGGGGCCAACGTCCTGACTTTC
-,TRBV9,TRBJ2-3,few,CASSVGLAGDTQYF,TGTGCCAGCAGCGTAGGTCTAGCAGGAGATACGCAGTATTTT
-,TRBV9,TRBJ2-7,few,CASSVEQGGEQYF,TGTGCCAGCAGCGTAGAACAGGGCGGCGAGCAGTACTTC
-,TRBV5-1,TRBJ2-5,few,CASSLFGNPKETQYF,TGCGCCAGCAGCTTGTTCGGGAACCCAAAAGAGACCCAGTACTTC
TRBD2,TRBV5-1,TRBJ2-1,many,CASSLGQIGLAYYNEQFF,TGCGCCAGCAGCTTGGGACAGATTGGACTAGCTTATTACAATGAGCAGTTCTTC
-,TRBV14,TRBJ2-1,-,CASSQVRGYNEQFF,TGTGCCAGCAGCCAAGTTAGGGGTTACAATGAGCAGTTCTTC
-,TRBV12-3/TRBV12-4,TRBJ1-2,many,CASSLDLNYGYTF,TGTGCCAGCAGTTTAGACTTGAACTATGGCTACACCTTC
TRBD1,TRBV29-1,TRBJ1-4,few,CSVGQGYNEKLFF,TGCAGCGTAGGACAGGGTTATAATGAAAAACTGTTTTTT
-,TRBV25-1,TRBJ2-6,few,CASSGAASGANVLTF,TGTGCCAGCAGTGGCGCGGCCTCTGGGGCCAACGTCCTGACTTTC